These 29 T cell receptor beta chains were all obtained from the same sample, sequenced in a study of T cell responses to AZD1222 COVID-19 vaccine (dated by TCRdb to 2020 to 2023). The time point tag for this specimen amounts to: about 28 days (+/-7) after the second vaccine dose. The sample's treatment or condition label, in plain terms: meningococcal conjugate vaccine given as trial control. To prepare the library, the immunoSEQ multiplex PCR assay was applied. TCRdb retrieved this table from immuneACCESS and kept in-frame rearrangements only. Not all clones are present; in checked studies, unresolved V genes account for under half, and no reason is known for the remainder. This sample comprises around 130,000 clones, over 75% of them detected only once. 4% to 5% of the sample is held by the ten biggest clonotypes. Sequenced material: peripheral blood, taken 28 days after the second dose of the MenACWY control vaccine. These receptors were obtained from an adult who received the MenACWY meningococcal vaccine as a control.

This chain's CDR3 is CASSPSDRDYEKLFF. The DNA for the CDR3 is TGTGCCAGCAGCCCATCGGACAGAGATTATGAAAAACTGTTTTTT. The V call is TRBV7-9, the J call TRBJ1-4; possibly TRBD1 for D (6 bases). The V end lost 5 bases, the J end lost 6 bases, and 16 bases lay between the germline ends. CDR3 length: 15 residues. Germline V gene lookup returns CDR1 SEHNR and CDR2 FQNEAQ (reference sequence).

The chain joins TRBV7-8 to TRBJ1-4; 10 bases line up with TRBD1. V shed 1 base, J shed 5 bases, and the junction held 4 bases outside the gene matches. This CDR3 comprises 16 residues. The germline gives CDR1 SGHVS, CDR2 FQNEAQ. CDR3 DNA sequence: TGTGCCAGCAGCTTAGGGACAGGGGGTTGGAATGAAAAACTGTTTTTT. This codes for CASSLGTGGWNEKLFF.

The rearrangement joins TRBV5-8 to TRBJ1-1, with D unclear. In germline, CDR1 is SGHTS, CDR2 YDEGEE. The CDR3 covers 14 residues. Trimming took 2 bases from V and 1 from J, leaving 9 bases between them. The CDR3 DNA sequence: TGTGCCAGCAGCTTAGGCGGGAAGAACACTGAAGCTTTCTTT. Translating it yields CASSLGGKNTEAFF.

The V call is TRBV7-9, the J call TRBJ1-2; 10 bases map to TRBD1. V was clipped by 1 base and J by 4 bases; unmatched bases: 6. The CDR3 is 16 residues long. Per germline, CDR1 SEHNR and CDR2 FQNEAQ (reference sequence). The CDR3 sequence is CASSLGGTGAPYGYTF. The CDR3 region has the DNA TGTGCCAGCAGCTTAGGGGGGACAGGGGCACCCTATGGCTACACCTTC. Using reference TRBV7-9 and TRBJ1-2 for the parts outside the CDR3, the full variable domain is DTGVSQNPRHKITKRGQNVTFRCDPISEHNRLYWYRQTLGQGPEFLTYFQNEAQLEKSRLLSDRFSAERPKGSFSTLEIQRTEQGDSAMYLCASSLGGTGAPYGYTFGSGTRLTVV.

This clone appeared a single time. In the same sample, other DNA sequences code for this CDR3. The J gene is TRBJ1-2, the V gene TRBV18; 9 nucleotides line up with TRBD1. Germline V CDR1 and CDR2: KGHSH, LQKENI. The V segment lost 3 bases and the J segment 7 bases; nucleotides outside the gene matches: 0. This CDR3 contains 12 residues. CDR3 in DNA: TGTGCCAGCTCACCGGGACAGGGTGGCTACACCTTC. This sequence encodes CASSPGQGGYTF.

The rearrangement uses TRBV7-9 and TRBJ1-4, with TRBD1 matching 7 bases. Germline-derived CDR1 and CDR2 are SEHNR and FQNEAQ (reference sequence). The CDR3 spans 14 residues. Trimming cost V 6 bases and J 5 bases; bases outside gene matches: 6. In DNA form, the CDR3 reads TGTGCCAGCAGTCCCGCCAGGGGGAATGAAAAACTGTTTTTT. Protein: CASSPARGNEKLFF.

The CDR3 reads CASSFWGLLVNEQFF. The CDR3 nucleotides are TGTGCCAGCAGCTTCTGGGGTCTTCTTGTCAATGAGCAGTTCTTC. The chain couples TRBV7-2 to TRBJ2-1; no clear D gene. Looked up from germline, CDR1 is SGHTA and CDR2 is FQGNSA. Trimming shortened V by 3 bases and J by 6 bases, and 15 bases separated the two germline ends. CDR3 length: 15 amino acids.

Regarding this clone: Other nucleotide sequences in the sample specify the same CDR3. V usage is TRBV13 and J usage is TRBJ2-2; 7 nucleotides match TRBD2. This CDR3 has 16 residues. J was trimmed by 2 bases and V by 5 bases; bases with no gene match: 8. Germline V gene sequence: CDR1 PRHDT, CDR2 FYEKMQ (reference sequence). DNA for the CDR3: TGTGCCAGCAGCCTACTAGCGCCTGAAAACACCGGGGAGCTGTTTTTT. This sequence encodes CASSLLAPENTGELFF.

V is TRBV29-1 and J is TRBJ1-2; 7 bases are a match to TRBD1. Losses at the gene ends were 2 bases for V and 7 bases for J; bases not matched to a gene: 7. The CDR3 totals 13 residues. CDR1 is SQVTM, CDR2 ANQGSEA, per germline. CDR3 in DNA: TGCAGCGTTGAACAGAGACAGGGAGTTGGCTACACCTTC. It translates to CSVEQRQGVGYTF.

The chain employs TRBV9 and TRBJ2-2, with TRBD2 as a possible D gene (6 bases). From germline, CDR1 is SGDLS and CDR2 YYNGEE. The CDR3 contains 18 residues. The germline V and J ends were trimmed by 1 base and 3 bases, with 19 bases remaining between them. In nucleotides, the CDR3 is TGTGCCAGCAGCGTACGTTTTAGCGGAGCCCCGGACACCGGGGAGCTGTTTTTT. It codes for CASSVRFSGAPDTGELFF. The variable domain in full, with the rest retrieved from reference TRBV9 and TRBJ2-2, is DSGVTQTPKHLITATGQRVTLRCSPRSGDLSVYWYQQSLDQGLQFLIQYYNGEERAKGNILERFSAQQFPDLHSELNLSSLELGDSALYFCASSVRFSGAPDTGELFFGEGSRLTVL.

This clone has more than one count but fewer than ten. This sequence joins TRBV3-1 (or the pseudogene TRBV3-2) and TRBJ1-3; D might be TRBD1 (6 bases). The V and J ends lost 4 bases and 4 bases respectively, with 17 bases between them. This CDR3 contains 16 residues. CDR1 and CDR2 from the germline V gene are LGHDT and YNNKEL (reference sequence). The CDR3 spells CASSRGCQGPGNTIYF. In DNA form, the CDR3 reads TGTGCCAGCAGCCGGGGTTGTCAGGGGCCCGGAAACACCATATATTTT.

This clone was seen just once. The rearrangement joins TRBV28 to TRBJ2-5; weak D call: TRBD1 (5 bases). The CDR3 has 16 amino acids. V was trimmed by 6 bases and J by 2 bases, leaving 19 bases between them. Germline CDR1 and CDR2: MDHEN and SYDVKM. This chain's CDR3 is CASSSGMGHKQETQYF. The DNA for the CDR3 is TGTGCCAGCAGCTCTGGGATGGGGCATAAACAAGAGACCCAGTACTTC.

The gene calls are TRBV10-2 and TRBJ1-5; D unresolved. CDR1 WSHSY and CDR2 SAAADI come from the germline V gene. V was clipped by 1 base and J by 2 bases, with 9 bases between them. The CDR3 covers 15 residues. The CDR3 region is CASSEYSSGNQPQHF. CDR3 nucleotide sequence: TGCGCCAGCAGTGAGTACTCCTCGGGCAATCAGCCCCAGCATTTT.

The chain uses TRBV21-1 and TRBJ1-5; TRBD1, the table's D call, was not compared with the DNA. TRBV21-1 is described as a pseudogene. The CDR3 sequence is 15 residues long. CDR3 residues: CASSKGGSDHQPQHF. CDR3 nucleotide sequence: TGTGCCAGCAGCAAAGGGGGCAGCGATCATCAGCCCCAGCATTTT.

The chain has TRBV10-3 and TRBJ1-3; D gene uncertain. Trimming left V 0 bases short and J 4 bases short, with 4 bases between. The CDR3 sequence is 13 residues long. CDR1 and CDR2 from the germline V gene are ENHRY and SYGVKD. CDR3 in amino acids: CAISESGGNTIYF. CDR3 in DNA: TGTGCCATCAGTGAGTCAGGGGGAAACACCATATATTTT.

The rearrangement joins TRBV7-2 to TRBJ2-3; TRBD2 matches 9 bases. This CDR3 comprises 16 residues. V dropped 6 bases and J dropped 6; count of bases not matched to a gene: 13. The germline V gene encodes CDR1 SGHTA and CDR2 FQGNSA. This CDR3 is CASSPRGTSPRDTQYF. The CDR3 coding sequence is TGTGCCAGCAGTCCCAGGGGGACTAGCCCCAGGGATACGCAGTATTTT.

DNA of the CDR3: TGTGCCAGCAGCTTAGATACTAGCCGTAGCACCGAGCAGTACTTC. The encoded protein is CASSLDTSRSTEQYF. V and J are TRBV7-2 and TRBJ2-7; D is perhaps TRBD2 (6 bases). There are 15 residues in the CDR3. Germline CDR1 and CDR2: SGHTA and FQGNSA. Trimming cost V 1 base and J 6 bases, with 16 bases left between them.

V gene TRBV7-2 combines with J gene TRBJ2-1, with 9 nucleotides matching TRBD1. The length of the CDR3 is 15 residues. Germline CDR1 reads SGHTA; CDR2 reads FQGNSA. V lost 6 bases, J lost 6 bases, and 9 bases stayed unmatched. This CDR3 is CASSLSGTGTNEQFF. CDR3 coding DNA: TGTGCCAGCAGTCTGTCCGGGACAGGGACCAATGAGCAGTTCTTC.

The chain carries TRBV2 and TRBJ1-2; the D is unclear. V was pared by 3 bases and J by 2 bases, with 7 bases between. CDR3 length equals 13 residues. The germline CDR1 and CDR2 sequences are SNHLY and FYNNEI. The CDR3 region is CASSEGRNYGYTF. The CDR3 bases are TGTGCCAGCAGTGAGGGAAGGAACTATGGCTACACCTTC.

This chain's CDR3 is CASSGTSAQYEQYF. For the CDR3, the DNA is TGTGCCAGCTCCGGGACTAGCGCTCAATACGAGCAGTACTTC. V gene TRBV6-5 combines with J gene TRBJ2-7, with 10 bases that match TRBD2. The V segment lost 8 bases and the J segment 4 bases; nucleotides outside the gene matches: 8. The CDR3 has 14 residues. CDR1 and CDR2 (germline): MNHEY, SVGAGI.

This chain uses TRBV6-4 with TRBJ1-2, with D possibly being TRBD1 (6 bases). Germline V gene data show CDR1 as MRHNA and CDR2 as SNTAGT. Trimming took 5 bases from V and 3 from J, leaving 19 bases between them. The CDR3 is 16 amino acids. The CDR3 bases are TGTGCCAGCAGTCCAGTTGGGGGGGCGGATCACTATGGCTACACCTTC. Amino acid sequence: CASSPVGGADHYGYTF.

The chain joins TRBV5-1 to TRBJ1-4; 9 positions agree with TRBD1. V gave up 0 bases and J gave up 8 bases; unmatched junction bases: 11. The CDR3 extends over 17 amino acids. From germline, CDR1 is SGHRS and CDR2 YFSETQ. CDR3 sequence reads: CASSLARDGQGQEKLFF. The CDR3 DNA follows: TGCGCCAGCAGCTTGGCCAGGGACGGACAGGGGCAGGAAAAACTGTTTTTT.

The chain combines TRBV5-6 with TRBJ1-4; D perhaps matches TRBD1 (6 bases). CDR1 is SGHDT and CDR2 is YYEEEE in the germline V gene. The CDR3 loop spans 14 amino acids. The ends were cut back, 1 base at V and 4 bases at J, with 8 bases in the middle. CDR3 coding DNA: TGTGCCAGCAGCTTGACAGGGTTTAATGAAAAACTGTTTTTT. It encodes CASSLTGFNEKLFF.

In nucleotides, the CDR3 is TGCGCCAGCTCACTAGACTCCTACAATGAGCAGTTCTTC. Its translation is CASSLDSYNEQFF. This sequence joins TRBV5-1 and TRBJ2-1; maybe TRBD2 (5 bases). This CDR3 comprises 13 residues. V was shortened by 7 bases and J by 0 bases, with 8 bases between the two germline ends. Germline CDR1 SGHRS, CDR2 YFSETQ.

The CDR3 here is CASSDSVGQATDTQYF. The CDR3 DNA is TGTGCCAGCAGTGACTCGGTGGGACAGGCGACAGATACGCAGTATTTT. The chain recombines TRBV6-4 with TRBJ2-3, with 8 bases identical to TRBD1. CDR1 MRHNA and CDR2 SNTAGT come from the germline V gene. V gave up 0 bases and J gave up 3 bases; unmatched junction bases: 5. This CDR3 spans 16 amino acids.

The chain combines TRBV2 with TRBJ2-3, with D perhaps TRBD1 or TRBD2 (5 bases each). CDR1 and CDR2 from the germline V gene are SNHLY and FYNNEI. V lost 2 bases to trimming and J lost 2 bases, with 11 bases between them. The CDR3 totals 15 residues. The chain's CDR3 is CASSEIGAITDTQYF. The CDR3 nucleotides are TGTGCCAGCAGTGAAATCGGGGCGATCACAGATACGCAGTATTTT.

The chain joins TRBV3-1 (or the pseudogene TRBV3-2) to TRBJ1-1; a weak D match, TRBD1 (6 bases). Per the germline V gene, CDR1 is LGHDT and CDR2 is YNNKEL (reference sequence). V was cut by 3 bases and J by 5 bases, with 10 bases left in between. The CDR3 runs 13 residues. CDR3 region: CASSQVGTTEAFF. DNA of the CDR3: TGTGCCAGCAGCCAGGTTGGGACAACTGAAGCTTTCTTT.

J is TRBJ2-7 and V is TRBV4-3, with a weak D call TRBD1 (6 bases). The CDR3 runs 12 residues. Germline CDR1 is LGHNA and CDR2 is YSLEER. CDR3 sequence: CASSQAQRQVAV. The CDR3 DNA sequence: TGCGCCAGCAGCCAAGCCCAGAGACAGGTCGCTGTC.

The chain uses TRBV5-6 and TRBJ1-1; D call uncertain. Germline V gene lookup returns CDR1 SGHDT and CDR2 YYEEEE. Trimming took off 4 bases at V and 0 bases at J, with 7 bases between the two ends. CDR3 size: 13 residues. The CDR3 nucleotides are TGTGCCAGCAGCGACACGATGAACACTGAAGCTTTCTTT. Amino acids: CASSDTMNTEAFF.